This paragraph reports one T cell receptor (beta chain). What antigen it recognizes has not been identified. No much larger clone is present one base from it, and per-base qualities are unavailable. This entry comes from a study of blood T cell repertoires in COVID-19 (TCRdb year 2020). Study-level background: Samples from collaborators originated in the United States, Italy and Spain and spanned both the acute and convalescent phases of COVID-19. The prospective study material was composed of cDNA or gDNA derived from T cells, B-cell-depleted T cells, or PBMCs. Deeply sampled blood TCRbeta repertoires from subjects exposed to, actively infected with, or recovered from COVID-19 were included in the dataset. The repertoires were released in a freely available public database meant as a resource for research on the immune response to SARS-CoV-2. Samples came from the ongoing ImmuneRACE study (first 160 participants) plus 1,254 subjects from 6 global collaborators. The sample metadata nearly always contained a de-identified subject ID, COVID-19 status, age in years and sex. Where HLA class I and class II types were available, the types were taken from metadata supplied by the sample provider, not from assay-based typing.

CDR1 KGHSY and CDR2 FQNENV are derived from the germline V gene. The CDR3 has 16 amino acids, counting the end cysteine and phenylalanine. Only the CDR3 DNA is retained, 48 bases long and in frame from the first base. The junction shows trimming of 3 bases on V and 2 bases on J, plus 17 bases between the germline ends. The collaborating institutions used their own protocols to collect whole blood in K2EDTA tubes. For TCRbeta analysis, collaborators shipped samples in one of three forms: frozen whole blood, isolated PBMCs, or DNA extracted from either of those sample types. The full study reports these points: Clinical and demographic metadata were provided uncurated, with the amount varying by source and participant.

The immunoSEQ Assay, a bias-controlled multiplex PCR, was used to amplify TCRbeta CDR3 regions from genomic DNA. The authors' analysis ran thus. The number of nucleated cells in each sample was estimated from the amplification of reference gene primers within the assay. To quantify the absolute abundance of each unique TCRbeta CDR3 rearrangement, sequence reads were collapsed and filtered. Productive Simpson clonality was computed per sample as the square root of Simpson's diversity index over productive rearrangements. In TCRdb, the immuneACCESS table is reduced to in-frame sequences with V and J assigned. These tables do not hold every clone; where another copy was compared, an unresolved V gene accounts for under half, and the others remain unexplained. V, J and clone size reflect that table, while D and trimming were determined from the DNA. The sample data list 88,000 or so clones, and approximately 86% of these were observed just once. The ten largest account for less than 9% of the sample.

This receptor was identified in a man aged 60-69 years with acute or convalescent COVID-19. Sequences were obtained from peripheral blood. The sequence links TRBV16 to TRBJ2-7, with a weak D call of TRBD2 (6 bases match). Here the CDR3 is given as CASSQSALGGTYEQYF. The nucleotides read TGTGCCAGCAGCCAGAGTGCACTGGGAGGTACCTACGAGCAGTACTTC.